This TCR beta chain derives from a study of Ad26.COV2.S vaccination and SARS-CoV-2 variants. The treatment was: around 19 received Ad26.COV2.S at low or high dose, single or two shots; about 5 received placebo; per-sample allocation not given. It was on day 63 after the first vaccine or placebo injection that samples were taken. From germline, CDR1 is SGHRS and CDR2 YFSETQ. The CDR3 runs to 18 residues. J was trimmed by 3 bases and V by 0 bases; bases with no gene match: 9. Profiling relied on immunoSEQ multiplex PCR, and the TCRdb table lists in-frame clones only, not all of them. The profile shows some 520,000 clones, 70% to 90% of them singletons.

The clonotype comes from a person between 18 and 65 years old who received the Ad26.COV2.S COVID-19 vaccine or a placebo. The chain carries TRBV5-1 and TRBJ2-2; 9 bases match TRBD2. Source: peripheral blood, taken in a trial of Ad26.COV2.S vaccine versus placebo. CDR3: CASSLGLRGRVDTGELFF. The CDR3 bases are TGCGCCAGCAGCTTGGGCCTTCGCGGGAGGGTGGACACCGGGGAGCTGTTTTTT.